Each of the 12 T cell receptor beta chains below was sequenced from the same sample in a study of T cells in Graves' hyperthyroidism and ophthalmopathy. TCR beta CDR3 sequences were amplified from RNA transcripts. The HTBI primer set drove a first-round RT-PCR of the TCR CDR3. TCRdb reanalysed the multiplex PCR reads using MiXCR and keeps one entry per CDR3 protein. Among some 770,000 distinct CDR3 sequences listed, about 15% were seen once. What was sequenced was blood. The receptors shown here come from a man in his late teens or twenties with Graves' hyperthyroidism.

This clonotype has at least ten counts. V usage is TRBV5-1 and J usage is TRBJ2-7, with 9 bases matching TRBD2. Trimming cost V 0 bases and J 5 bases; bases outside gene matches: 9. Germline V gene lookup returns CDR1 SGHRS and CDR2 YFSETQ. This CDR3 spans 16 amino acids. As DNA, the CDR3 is TGCGCCAGCAGCTTGGTAGCGGGAGTCCTACCCCACGAGCAGTACTTC. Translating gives CASSLVAGVLPHEQYF.

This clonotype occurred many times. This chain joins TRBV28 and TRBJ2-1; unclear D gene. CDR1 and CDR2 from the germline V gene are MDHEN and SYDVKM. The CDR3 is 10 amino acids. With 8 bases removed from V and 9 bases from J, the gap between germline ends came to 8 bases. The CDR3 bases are TGTGCCAGCCAAAGTTCTGAGCAGTTCTTC. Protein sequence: CASQSSEQFF.

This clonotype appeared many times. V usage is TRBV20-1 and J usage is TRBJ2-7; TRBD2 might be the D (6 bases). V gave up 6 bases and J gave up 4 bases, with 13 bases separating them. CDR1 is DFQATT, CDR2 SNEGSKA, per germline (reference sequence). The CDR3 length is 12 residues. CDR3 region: CSAGGHTYEQYF. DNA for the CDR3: TGCAGTGCGGGAGGACACACGTACGAGCAGTACTTC.

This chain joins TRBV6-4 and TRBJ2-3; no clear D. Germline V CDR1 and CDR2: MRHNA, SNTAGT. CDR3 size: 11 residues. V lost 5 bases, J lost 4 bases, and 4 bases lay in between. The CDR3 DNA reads TGTGCCAGCAGTAACGCAGATACGCAGTATTTT. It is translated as CASSNADTQYF.

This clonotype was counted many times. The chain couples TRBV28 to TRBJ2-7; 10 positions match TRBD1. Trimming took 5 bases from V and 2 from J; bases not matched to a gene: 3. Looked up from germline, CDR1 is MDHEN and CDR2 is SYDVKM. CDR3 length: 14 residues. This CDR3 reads CASSQGTGAYEQYF. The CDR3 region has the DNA TGTGCCAGCAGTCAAGGGACAGGGGCCTACGAGCAGTACTTC.

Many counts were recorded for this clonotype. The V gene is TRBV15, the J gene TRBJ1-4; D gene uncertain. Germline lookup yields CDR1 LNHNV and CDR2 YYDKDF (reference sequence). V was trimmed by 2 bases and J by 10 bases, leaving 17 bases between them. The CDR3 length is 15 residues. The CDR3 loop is CATSRPSPGWVKLFF. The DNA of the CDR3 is TGTGCCACCAGCAGACCGTCGCCGGGGTGGGTAAAACTGTTTTTT. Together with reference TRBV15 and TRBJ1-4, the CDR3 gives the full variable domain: DAMVIQNPRYQVTQFGKPVTLSCSQTLNHNVMYWYQQKSSQAPKLLFHYYDKDFNNEADTPDNFQSRRPNTSFCFLDIRSPGLGDTAMYLCATSRPSPGWVKLFFGSGTQLSVL.

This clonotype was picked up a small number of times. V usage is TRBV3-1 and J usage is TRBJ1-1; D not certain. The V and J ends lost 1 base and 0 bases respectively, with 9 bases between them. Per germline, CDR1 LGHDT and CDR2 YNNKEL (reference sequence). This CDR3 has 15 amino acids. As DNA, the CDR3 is TGTGCCAGCAGCCAAGGGGCACACCTGAACACTGAAGCTTTCTTT. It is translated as CASSQGAHLNTEAFF.

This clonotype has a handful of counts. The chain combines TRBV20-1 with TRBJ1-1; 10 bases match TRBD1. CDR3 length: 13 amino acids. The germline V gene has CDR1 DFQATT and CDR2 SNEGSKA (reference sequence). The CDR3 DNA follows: TGCAGCCGGGACAGGGGTGTGAACACTGAAGCTTTCTTT. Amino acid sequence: CSRDRGVNTEAFF.

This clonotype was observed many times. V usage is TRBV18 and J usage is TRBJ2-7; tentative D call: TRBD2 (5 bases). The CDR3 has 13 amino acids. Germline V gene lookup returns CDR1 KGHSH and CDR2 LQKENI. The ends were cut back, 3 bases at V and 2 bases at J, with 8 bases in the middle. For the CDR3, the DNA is TGTGCCAGCTCACCGGGTAGCGCCTACGAGCAGTACTTC. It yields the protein CASSPGSAYEQYF.

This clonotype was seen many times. In DNA form, the CDR3 reads TGTGCCAGCAGTTCCACAGGGGGCTTGACTGAAGCTTTCTTT. This codes for CASSSTGGLTEAFF. The gene calls are TRBV12-3 or TRBV12-4 and TRBJ1-1, with 9 bases lining up with TRBD1. The V gene end was trimmed by 4 bases and the J gene end by 5 bases; junction bases not matched to a gene: 5. CDR3 size: 14 residues.

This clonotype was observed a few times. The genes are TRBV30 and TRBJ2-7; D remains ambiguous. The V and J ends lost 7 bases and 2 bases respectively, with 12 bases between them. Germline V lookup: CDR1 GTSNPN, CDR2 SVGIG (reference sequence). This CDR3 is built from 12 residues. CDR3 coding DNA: TGTGCCTTTGCGACGGAAGCCTACGAGCAGTACTTC. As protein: CAFATEAYEQYF.

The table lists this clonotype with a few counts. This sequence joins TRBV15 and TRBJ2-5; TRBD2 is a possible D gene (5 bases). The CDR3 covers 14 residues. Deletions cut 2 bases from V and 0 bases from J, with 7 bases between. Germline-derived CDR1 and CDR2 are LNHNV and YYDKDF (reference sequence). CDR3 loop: CATSRLEDQETQYF. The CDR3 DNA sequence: TGTGCCACCAGCAGACTGGAGGACCAAGAGACCCAGTACTTC.